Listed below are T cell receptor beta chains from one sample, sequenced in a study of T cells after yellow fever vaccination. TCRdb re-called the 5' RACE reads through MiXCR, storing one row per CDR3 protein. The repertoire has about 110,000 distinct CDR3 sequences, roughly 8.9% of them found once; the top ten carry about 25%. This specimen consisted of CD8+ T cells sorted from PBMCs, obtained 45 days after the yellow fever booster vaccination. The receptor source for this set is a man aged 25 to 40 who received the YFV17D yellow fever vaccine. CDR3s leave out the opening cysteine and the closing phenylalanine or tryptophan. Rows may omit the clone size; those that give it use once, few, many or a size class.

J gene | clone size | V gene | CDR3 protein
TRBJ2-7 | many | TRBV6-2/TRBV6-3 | ASSYSGPVTYEQY
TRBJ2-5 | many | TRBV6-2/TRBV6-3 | ASSYSDQSAETQY
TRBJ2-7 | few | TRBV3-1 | ASSQRTGVYEQY
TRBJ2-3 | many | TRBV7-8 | ASSHWPDTQY
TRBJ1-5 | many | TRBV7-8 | ASSSEQGESQPQH
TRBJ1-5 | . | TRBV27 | ASSDQGGGQPQH
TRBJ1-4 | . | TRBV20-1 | SARGPHTTNEKLF
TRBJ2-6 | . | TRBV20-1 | SAFLMDRGHGGANVLT
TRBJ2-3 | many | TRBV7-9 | ASSFPLTDTQY
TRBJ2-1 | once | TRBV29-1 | SVEHGSVHEQF
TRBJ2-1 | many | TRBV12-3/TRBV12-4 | ASSPAGDNEQF
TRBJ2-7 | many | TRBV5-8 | ASSLAGGKQY
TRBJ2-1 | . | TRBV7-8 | ASSATIASSYNEQF
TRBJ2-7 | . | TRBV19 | ASSVYEQY
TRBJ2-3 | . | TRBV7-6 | ASSPPRWERETDTQY
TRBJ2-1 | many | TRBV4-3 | ASSHRLEGGNEQF
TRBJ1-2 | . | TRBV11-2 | ASRPLKDSGGYT
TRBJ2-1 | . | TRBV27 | ASLSTSAYNEQF
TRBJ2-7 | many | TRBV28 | ASSLSGSGMLYEQY
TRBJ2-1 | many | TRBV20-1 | SASPGLGSSHEQF
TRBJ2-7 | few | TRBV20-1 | SASWLGATYEQY
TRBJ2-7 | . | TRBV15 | ATSRRDRGYEQY
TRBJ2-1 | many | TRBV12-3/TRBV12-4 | ASSPLGAGDNEQF
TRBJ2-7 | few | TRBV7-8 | ASSSYPHDSAAGEQY
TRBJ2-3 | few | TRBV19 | ASSTPGPGDTQY
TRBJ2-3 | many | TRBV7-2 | ASSLAVIAGGPTDTQY
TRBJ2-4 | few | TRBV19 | ASRTGDGKNIQY
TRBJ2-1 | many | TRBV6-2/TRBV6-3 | ASSGFYENNEQF
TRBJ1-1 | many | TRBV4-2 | ASSQENTEAF
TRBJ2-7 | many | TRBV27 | ASSLEKPEQY
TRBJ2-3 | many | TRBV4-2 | ASSRGPLEGTDTQY
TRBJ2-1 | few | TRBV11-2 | ASSLPSGRVPSAPVHNEQF
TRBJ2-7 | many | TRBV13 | ASSPGKGGAPLEQY
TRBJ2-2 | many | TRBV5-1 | ASSLGQGTGELF
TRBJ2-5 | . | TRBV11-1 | ASRQGTSGRALQETQY
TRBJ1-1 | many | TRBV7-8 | ASSLSFPSPGTEAF
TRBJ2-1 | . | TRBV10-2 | ASSVPSLYEQF
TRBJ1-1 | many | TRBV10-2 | ASSDSNRGLNTEAF
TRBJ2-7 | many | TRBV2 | ASEAYWDRV
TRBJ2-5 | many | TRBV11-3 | ASSGGGDETQY
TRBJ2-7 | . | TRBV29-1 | SVVFAANSYEQY
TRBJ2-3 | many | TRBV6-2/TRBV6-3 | ASSTLGPNTDTQY
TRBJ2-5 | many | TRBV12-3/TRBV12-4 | ASSRGTGDQETQY
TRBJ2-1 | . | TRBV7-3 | ASSLTPSRYNEQF
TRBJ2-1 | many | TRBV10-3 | AISESGIEPSYNEQF
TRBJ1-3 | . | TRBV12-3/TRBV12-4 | ASSHDTIY
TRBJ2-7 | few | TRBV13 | ASSSLAGNTYEQY
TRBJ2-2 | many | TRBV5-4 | ASSAASSGRLAGELF
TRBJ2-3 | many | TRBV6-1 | ASRFGLAGTDTQY
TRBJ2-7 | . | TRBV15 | ATSSQDSYEQY
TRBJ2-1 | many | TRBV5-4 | ASSPDLNEQF